The clone carrying this T cell receptor beta chain was detected only once. As handled by the study authors: Reference gene primer amplification gave nucleated cell count estimates. Only in-frame clones appear in the TCRdb table, and some are missing; sequencing was by immunoSEQ multiplex PCR. D and trimming were read from the DNA, whereas the V and J calls and clone size are those reported in that table. Among about 130,000 clones listed, about four fifths were seen once. Germline lookup yields CDR1 ENHRY and CDR2 SYGVKD. Trimming took off 6 bases at V and 7 bases at J, with 10 bases between the two ends. The CDR3 extends over 13 amino acids. These data belong to a study of blood T cell repertoires in COVID-19. The wider study: The samples span acute and convalescent COVID-19 from the United States, Italy and Spain. Nucleic acid was either cDNA or gDNA, and it came from T cells, B-cell-depleted T cells, or PBMCs.

Material: peripheral blood. This TCR was recovered from a woman aged 45 to 65 with acute or convalescent COVID-19. The V and J genes are TRBV10-3 and TRBJ1-6; no definite D call. The CDR3 spells CAIRNEPNSPLHF. DNA for the CDR3: TGTGCCATCAGGAATGAGCCGAATTCACCCCTCCACTTT.